This T cell receptor (beta chain) was sequenced for a study of T cell responses to AZD1222 COVID-19 vaccine. Study conclusions and caveats: Donors skewed white British and female; clonal diversity was possibly underestimated. Once two AZD1222 doses were given, Spike-specific TCR breadth and depth went up.

About this clone itself: The antigen is undetermined.

Repertoires were generated with immunoSEQ multiplex PCR, while TCRdb's copy carries only in-frame clones and drops some. The repertoire holds over 130,000 clones, with 92% as singletons. Germline CDR1 and CDR2: SGHRS and YFSETQ. Deletions cut 4 bases from V and 1 base from J, with 15 bases between. The CDR3 runs to 17 residues. The sequencing here drew on peripheral blood, taken 28 days after the second AZD1222 dose. The receptor's source is an adult who received the AZD1222 COVID-19 vaccine. The V call is TRBV5-1, the J call TRBJ2-6; D call uncertain. CDR3 protein: CASSRQGAGSGANVLTF. In nucleotides, the CDR3 is TGCGCCAGCAGCCGCCAAGGCGCTGGGTCTGGGGCCAACGTCCTGACTTTC.